This T cell receptor beta chain was identified in a study of cytomegalovirus exposure and HLA in healthy donors. Trimming removed 6 bases from V and 5 bases from J, with 10 bases in between. The CDR3 has 12 residues. CDR1 and CDR2 (germline): SNHLY, FYNNEI. Sequencing used immunoSEQ multiplex PCR; TCRdb keeps in-frame clones, though not all of them. The sample lists around 130,000 clones, more than 70% occurring once. This clone occurred a few times. The source of this sequence is a woman in her twenties or thirties in good health and CMV-seronegative. Sequenced: PBMCs. The V and J genes are TRBV2 and TRBJ1-2; D ambiguous. CDR3 region: CASSRSGYGYTF. The CDR3 DNA reads TGTGCCAGCAGCCGGAGCGGTTATGGCTACACCTTC. The variable domain in full, completed from reference TRBV2 and TRBJ1-2, reads EPEVTQTPSHQVTQMGQEVILRCVPISNHLYFYWYRQILGQKVEFLVSFYNNEISEKSEIFDDQFSVERPDGSNFTLKIRSTKLEDSAMYFCASSRSGYGYTFGSGTRLTVV.